The clone carrying this TCR beta chain was detected many times. The antigen is not known. This sample was taken from a study of identical twins. Study results and limitations: Insertion counts were lower in abundant cord blood beta clonotypes, a trend that memory repertoires did not show.

All donors were healthy, and all were Caucasian. The CDR3 contains 15 residues. The germline gives CDR1 ENHRY, CDR2 SYGVKD. Trimming removed 0 bases from V and 7 bases from J; junction bases left unmatched: 6. TCRdb reprocessed the 5' RACE reads via MiXCR and lists one record per CDR3 protein. Among hundreds of thousands of distinct CDR3 sequences listed, approximately 6% were seen once. Sequences were obtained from naive T cells sorted from blood. This receptor was obtained from a man younger than 30 in good health. This chain connects TRBV10-3 to TRBJ2-1, with 7 bases aligning to TRBD1. The CDR3 loop reads CAISESGTVPNEQFF. DNA for the CDR3: TGTGCCATCAGTGAGTCCGGGACAGTACCAAATGAGCAGTTCTTC.